This entry lists 18 T cell receptor beta chains sequenced from one sample in a study of shared clonotypes between healthy human individuals. Sequencing was performed with immunoSEQ multiplex PCR; in TCRdb, only in-frame clones are kept and a portion is missing. The sample holds around 2.1 million clones, under 95% seen once. Naive-designated CD8 cells lacked CD45RO, were positively enriched for CCR7, and omitted terminally differentiated effector memory CD45RA+ cells. The sequencing input was naive CD8+ T cells from PBMCs. These receptors were obtained from a man younger than 35 in good health. Some clones in this sample may be carry-over from other donors' samples.

This clone was observed a single time. The chain uses TRBV10-1 and TRBJ1-3, with D unclear. Germline V gives CDR1 WNHNN, CDR2 SYGVQD (reference sequence). The CDR3 consists of 14 residues. Trimming removed 3 bases from V and 0 bases from J, with 6 bases in between. CDR3 nucleotides: TGCGCCAGCAGTGAAGGAGTCTCTGGAAACACCATATATTTT. As protein: CASSEGVSGNTIYF.

This chain links TRBV5-4 with TRBJ2-7; tentatively, D is TRBD1 or TRBD2 (5 bases each). The CDR3 length is 15 residues. CDR1 SGHNT and CDR2 YYREEE come from the germline V gene (reference sequence). Trimming pared 0 bases from V and 5 bases from J, leaving 15 bases between. The CDR3 is CASSLDRTPENEQYF. The CDR3 nucleotides read TGTGCCAGCAGCTTGGACAGGACTCCAGAAAACGAGCAGTACTTC.

This rearrangement joins TRBV27 to TRBJ2-7, with TRBD1 as a possible D gene (6 bases). The CDR3 runs to 15 residues. The V end was cut by 5 bases, the J end by 2 bases, with 16 bases between. Germline V gene data show CDR1 as MNHEY and CDR2 as SMNVEV (reference sequence). This chain's CDR3 is CASSARGHPAYEQYF. The CDR3 DNA is TGTGCCAGCAGTGCCAGGGGACACCCCGCCTACGAGCAGTACTTC.

The CDR3 nucleotides read TGTGCCAGCAGTTTACGAGGGGGAGGAGGTCAGCCCCAGCATTTT. Protein sequence: CASSLRGGGGQPQHF. The J gene is TRBJ1-5, the V gene TRBV28, with D maybe TRBD1 (6 bases). Per the germline V gene, CDR1 is MDHEN and CDR2 is SYDVKM. The CDR3 runs 15 residues. The V gene lost 2 bases and the J gene lost 6 bases, with 14 bases spanning the gap.

The V and J genes are TRBV10-3 and TRBJ2-2; D gene uncertain. CDR3 size: 14 residues. V lost 3 bases and J lost 3, with 8 bases in between. CDR1 and CDR2 (germline): ENHRY, SYGVKD. The CDR3 here is CAISDAGDTGELFF. The CDR3 DNA is TGTGCCATCAGTGATGCAGGAGACACCGGGGAGCTGTTTTTT.

This clone was detected only a few times. The V and J genes are TRBV4-1 and TRBJ1-1; D gene ambiguous. V was cut by 3 bases and J by 1 base, with 9 bases left in between. The length of the CDR3 is 14 residues. The germline gives CDR1 MGHRA, CDR2 YSYEKL. CDR3 nucleotide sequence: TGCGCCAGCAGCCACCGGGCCTCGAACACTGAAGCTTTCTTT. Its protein product is CASSHRASNTEAFF.

The chain joins TRBV11-2 to TRBJ2-1, with TRBD2 identical over 8 bases. After removal of 5 bases from V and 10 bases from J, the junction contained 13 bases not matched to a gene. The CDR3 loop spans 15 amino acids. Germline loops: CDR1 SGHAT, CDR2 FQNNGV. CDR3 sequence (DNA): TGTGCCAGCAGCGCTAGGCCGGGAGGGGCCGAGGAGCAGTTCTTC. Translating gives CASSARPGGAEEQFF.

This clone appeared once. The chain carries TRBV28 and TRBJ1-5; 8 positions match TRBD1. The CDR3 is 15 residues long. The V segment lost 3 bases and the J segment 1 base; nucleotides outside the gene matches: 2. CDR1 is MDHEN and CDR2 is SYDVKM in the germline V gene. This CDR3 reads CASSFWTGSNQPQHF. The CDR3 DNA reads TGTGCCAGCAGTTTTTGGACAGGGAGCAATCAGCCCCAGCATTTT.

The chain is built from TRBV9 and TRBJ2-1; D possibly corresponds to TRBD2 (5 bases). The CDR3 has 14 residues. Germline V gene data show CDR1 as SGDLS and CDR2 as YYNGEE. Trimming shortened V by 4 bases and J by 2 bases, and 10 bases separated the two germline ends. DNA for the CDR3: TGTGCCAGCAGCTCCAGCGGCCCCTACAATGAGCAGTTCTTC. It translates to CASSSSGPYNEQFF.

This rearrangement joins TRBV27 to TRBJ2-3; perhaps TRBD2 as D (7 bases). The CDR3 is 16 residues long. Germline V lookup: CDR1 MNHEY, CDR2 SMNVEV (reference sequence). V lost 2 bases to trimming and J lost 4 bases, with 16 bases between them. CDR3 residues: CASSLGLGAGADTQYF. The CDR3 DNA is TGTGCCAGCAGTTTAGGGCTGGGGGCGGGGGCAGATACGCAGTATTTT.

The rearrangement links TRBV15 to TRBJ1-1; D not resolved. Trimming took off 5 bases at V and 2 bases at J, with 9 bases between the two ends. From germline, CDR1 is LNHNV and CDR2 YYDKDF (reference sequence). The CDR3 covers 13 residues. The CDR3 bases are TGTGCCACCAGCTTGGGCGGCAACACTGAAGCTTTCTTT. This gives the protein CATSLGGNTEAFF.

J is TRBJ2-2 and V is TRBV5-4; TRBD1 matches 7 bases. The CDR3 runs 16 residues. The V gene end was trimmed by 4 bases and the J gene end by 4 bases; junction bases not matched to a gene: 10. Germline V CDR1 and CDR2: SGHNT, YYREEE (reference sequence). The CDR3 DNA sequence: TGTGCCAGCAGCCCCCCTAGGGGACAGAGCACCGGGGAGCTGTTTTTT. It is translated as CASSPPRGQSTGELFF.

The rearrangement joins TRBV13 to TRBJ2-7; tentatively, D is TRBD2 (6 bases). Germline V gives CDR1 PRHDT, CDR2 FYEKMQ (reference sequence). The V end was cut by 4 bases, the J end by 4 bases, with 8 bases between. CDR3 length: 12 amino acids. DNA of the CDR3: TGTGCCAGCAGCTACGGGAGATACGAGCAGTACTTC. It yields the protein CASSYGRYEQYF.

The chain uses TRBV11-2 and TRBJ1-4; 11 positions agree with TRBD1. The CDR3 runs 19 residues. The germline gives CDR1 SGHAT, CDR2 FQNNGV. Trimming at V came to 3 bases and at J to 2 bases, leaving 11 bases not matched to a gene. As DNA, the CDR3 is TGTGCCAGCAGCTTGGGGACAGGGGGGTTTTGGGGTACTAATGAAAAACTGTTTTTT. Encoded protein: CASSLGTGGFWGTNEKLFF. The full variable domain, its missing parts supplied by reference TRBV11-2 and TRBJ1-4, is EAGVAQSPRYKIIEKRQSVAFWCNPISGHATLYWYQQILGQGPKLLIQFQNNGVVDDSQLPKDRFSAERLKGVDSTLKIQPAKLEDSAVYLCASSLGTGGFWGTNEKLFFGSGTQLSVL.

This clone was observed a handful of times. The rearrangement joins TRBV10-1 to TRBJ1-5, with D possibly being TRBD1 (6 bases). Germline CDR1 WNHNN, CDR2 SYGVQD (reference sequence). The CDR3 runs 14 residues. The V end was cut by 2 bases, the J end by 6 bases, with 11 bases between. This CDR3 is CASSEDRRCQPQHF. Written as DNA, the CDR3 is TGCGCCAGCAGTGAGGACAGGAGGTGTCAGCCCCAGCATTTT.

The chain has TRBV7-8 and TRBJ1-1; D is undetermined. Trimming removed 4 bases at V and 0 bases at J, with 15 bases between. The CDR3 runs 16 residues. Germline V gene lookup returns CDR1 SGHVS and CDR2 FQNEAQ. As DNA, the CDR3 is TGTGCCAGCAGCTCCCCCGAGGGCATACTGAACACTGAAGCTTTCTTT. Its translation: CASSSPEGILNTEAFF.

As for this clone: The sample carries other DNA sequences with the same CDR3. The chain carries TRBV4-3 and TRBJ2-7; 9 bases align to TRBD1. V lost 4 bases, J lost 4 bases, and 8 bases stayed unmatched. This CDR3 has 15 residues. Germline CDR1 and CDR2: LGHNA and YSLEER. The CDR3 region is CASSLGTGRSYEQYF. The DNA of the CDR3 is TGCGCCAGCAGCCTGGGGACAGGGAGGTCGTACGAGCAGTACTTC.

This chain connects TRBV27 to TRBJ2-1; the match to TRBD2 covers 8 bases. The V gene's germline CDR1 is MNHEY and CDR2 SMNVEV (reference sequence). The junction had 13 bases not matched to a gene; V was cut back by 1 base and J by 5 bases. CDR3 length equals 18 residues. In nucleotides, the CDR3 is TGTGCCAGCAGTTTATACCCCCCTGGGGTAGCGGGAAACAATGAGCAGTTCTTC. Its translation: CASSLYPPGVAGNNEQFF.